This T cell receptor beta chain was sequenced during a study of T cells after yellow fever vaccination. TCRdb passed the 5' RACE reads through MiXCR, listing each CDR3 protein once. This sample has 300,000 or so distinct CDR3 sequences, with over 10% found just once. Germline V gives CDR1 LGHDT, CDR2 YNNKEL (reference sequence). The CDR3 is made up of 14 amino acids. V lost 5 bases and J lost 5, with 10 bases in between. This clonotype originated in a man aged 25 to 40 who received the YFV17D yellow fever vaccine. The chain employs TRBV3-1 and TRBJ2-6; D is uncertain. Here the sequenced sample was CD4+ T cells sorted from PBMCs, taken 45 days after the yellow fever booster vaccination. In nucleotides, the CDR3 is TGTGCCAGCAGCTTTGCGGTCAGGGCCAACGTCCTGACTTTC. This encodes CASSFAVRANVLTF. Full variable domain (rest looked up from reference TRBV3-1 and TRBJ2-6): DTAVSQTPKYLVTQMGNDKSIKCEQNLGHDTMYWYKQDSKKFLKIMFSYNNKELIINETVPNRFSPKSPDKAHLNLHINSLELGDSAVYFCASSFAVRANVLTFGAGSRLTVL.